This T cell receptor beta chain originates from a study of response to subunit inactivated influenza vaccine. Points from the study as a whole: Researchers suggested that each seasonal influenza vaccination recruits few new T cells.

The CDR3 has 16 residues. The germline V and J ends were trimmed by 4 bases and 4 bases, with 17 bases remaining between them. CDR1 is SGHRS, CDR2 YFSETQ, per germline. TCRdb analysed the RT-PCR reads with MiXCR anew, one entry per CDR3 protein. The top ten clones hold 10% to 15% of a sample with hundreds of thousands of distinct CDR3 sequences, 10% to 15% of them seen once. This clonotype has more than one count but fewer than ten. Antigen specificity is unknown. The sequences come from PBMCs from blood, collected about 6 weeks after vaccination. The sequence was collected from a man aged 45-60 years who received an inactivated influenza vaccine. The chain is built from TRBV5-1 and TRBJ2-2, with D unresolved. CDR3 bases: TGCGCCAGCAGCCCCCCGGGTCAGTTTGGCACCGGGGAGCTGTTTTTT. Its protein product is CASSPPGQFGTGELFF.